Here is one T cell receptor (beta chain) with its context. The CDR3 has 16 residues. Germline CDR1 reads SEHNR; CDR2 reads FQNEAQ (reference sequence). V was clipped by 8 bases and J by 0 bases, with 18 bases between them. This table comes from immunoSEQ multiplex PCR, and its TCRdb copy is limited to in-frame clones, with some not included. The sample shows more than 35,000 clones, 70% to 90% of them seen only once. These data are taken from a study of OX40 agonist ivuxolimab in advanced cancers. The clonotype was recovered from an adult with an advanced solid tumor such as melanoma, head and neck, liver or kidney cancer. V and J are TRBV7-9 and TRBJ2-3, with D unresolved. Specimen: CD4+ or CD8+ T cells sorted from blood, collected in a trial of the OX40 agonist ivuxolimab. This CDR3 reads CASVALMYDSTDTQYF. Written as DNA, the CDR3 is TGTGCCAGCGTTGCCCTGATGTACGATAGCACAGATACGCAGTATTTT.